Sequencing of this T cell receptor beta chain was carried out in a study of blood T cell repertoires in COVID-19. About the study: Samples representing acute and convalescent COVID-19 were sourced from the United States, Italy and Spain. PBMCs, B-cell-depleted T cells, or T cells were the source of the cDNA or gDNA that made up the material.

In the original analysis: Reference gene primer amplification in the assay estimated nucleated cell counts. The assay was immunoSEQ multiplex PCR, and TCRdb's table has in-frame clones only and misses some. V and J calls and clone size are copied from that table; D and trimming were computed from the DNA. This table has about 490,000 clones, 80% to 90% appearing once. V lost 0 bases to trimming and J lost 2 bases, with 14 bases between them. This CDR3 has 16 residues. The germline V gene encodes CDR1 SGHRS and CDR2 YFSETQ. This chain connects TRBV5-1 to TRBJ2-5; tentatively, D is TRBD1 (7 bases). This sequence originates from a human donor in a cohort sampled during active COVID-19. The material sequenced was peripheral blood. The CDR3 nucleotides read TGCGCCAGCAGCTTGGGATACAGGGGAGGACAAGAGACCCAGTACTTC. Its translation: CASSLGYRGGQETQYF.